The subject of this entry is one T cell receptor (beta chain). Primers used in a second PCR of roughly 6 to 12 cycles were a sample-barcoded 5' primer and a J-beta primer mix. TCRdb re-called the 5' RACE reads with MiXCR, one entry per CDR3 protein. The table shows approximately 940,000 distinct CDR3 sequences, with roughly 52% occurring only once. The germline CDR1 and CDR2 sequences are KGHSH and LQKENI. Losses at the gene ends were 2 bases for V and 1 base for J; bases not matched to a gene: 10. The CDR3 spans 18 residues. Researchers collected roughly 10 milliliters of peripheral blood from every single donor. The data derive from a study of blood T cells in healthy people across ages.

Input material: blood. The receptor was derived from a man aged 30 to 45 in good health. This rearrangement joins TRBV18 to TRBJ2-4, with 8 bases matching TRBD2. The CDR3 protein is CASSPTPGGGLAKNIQYF. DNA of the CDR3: TGTGCCAGCTCACCAACTCCGGGCGGGGGGCTTGCCAAAAACATTCAGTACTTC.